This TCR beta chain was sequenced during a study of shared clonotypes between healthy human individuals. About the research overall: Three plates each covered CD4 naive and memory; CD8 naive two, CD8 memory one. Study observations and caveats: Rarefaction revealed incomplete sorted-subset sequencing despite large depth. Clonotype sharing among donors was thought likely to change with sequencing depth. Of the naive CD4 clonotypes, around 5.2% were shared across a few donors.

Concerning this clone: Its antigen is currently unknown.

CD8 cells classed as naive were CD45RO-negative and positively selected for CCR7, excluding terminally differentiated effector memory CD45RA+ cells. Sequenced by immunoSEQ multiplex PCR; TCRdb stores in-frame clones only, minus some. The sample has a few million clones; around 93% are singletons. The specimen was naive CD8+ T cells from PBMCs. The receptor was derived from a man aged 18 to 30 in good health. Some clones in this sample may be carry-over from other donors' samples.

This CDR3 is CASSRVLGTGVDTEAFF. In DNA, the CDR3 is TGTGCCAGCAGCAGAGTCCTCGGGACAGGTGTGGACACTGAAGCTTTCTTT. The genes are TRBV27 and TRBJ1-1, with TRBD1 matching 8 bases. Per germline, CDR1 MNHEY and CDR2 SMNVEV (reference sequence). The CDR3 covers 17 residues. The J segment lost 3 bases and the V segment lost 6 bases, leaving 15 bases of the junction unmatched.